The 28 T cell receptor beta chains presented below share a single source sample, sequenced in a study of blood T cell repertoires in COVID-19. Clones were read by immunoSEQ multiplex PCR, and TCRdb kept only the in-frame ones, dropping some. The sample shows tens of thousands of clones, almost 90% of them seen only once. The sample taken for sequencing was peripheral blood. These receptors originate from a man aged 45-60 years with acute or convalescent COVID-19.

The genes are TRBV6-5 and TRBJ2-4; 7 bases align to TRBD1. V gave up 5 bases and J gave up 4 bases; unmatched junction bases: 5. The CDR3 contains 14 residues. CDR1 MNHEY and CDR2 SVGAGI come from the germline V gene. CDR3 nucleotides: TGTGCCAGCAGTCCTCCGGGACAGAAAAACATTCAGTACTTC. Encoded protein: CASSPPGQKNIQYF.

The CDR3 sequence is CASSLFGTGGYEQYF. The CDR3 DNA reads as TGTGCCAGCAGCTTATTCGGGACAGGGGGTTACGAGCAGTACTTC. The V gene is TRBV7-2, the J gene TRBJ2-7; 11 bases line up with TRBD1. The CDR3 covers 15 residues. Germline lookup yields CDR1 SGHTA and CDR2 FQGNSA. The junction had 4 bases not matched to a gene; V was cut back by 2 bases and J by 4 bases.

The gene calls are TRBV11-3 and TRBJ2-2; TRBD2 aligns across 12 bases. With V trimmed by 5 bases and J by 2 bases, 12 bases remained unmatched. CDR1 and CDR2 (germline): SGHNT, YENEEA. The CDR3 extends over 19 amino acids. The CDR3: CASSPDPWTSGKNTGELFF. CDR3 nucleotides: TGTGCCAGCAGCCCAGACCCCTGGACTAGCGGGAAAAACACCGGGGAGCTGTTTTTT.

This clone has just one count. The chain carries TRBV27 and TRBJ2-2; 11 bases align to TRBD1. J lost 9 bases, V lost 4 bases, and 13 bases had no gene match. The CDR3 runs to 17 residues. Germline V gene lookup returns CDR1 MNHEY and CDR2 SMNVEV (reference sequence). CDR3 nucleotides: TGTGCCAGCAGTTCCGGACAGGGGGCGGTCGGTTATAGGGAGCTGTTTTTT. Protein: CASSSGQGAVGYRELFF.

This clone was seen only a few times. The rearrangement links TRBV11-3 to TRBJ2-2; 9 bases fit TRBD2. Germline V lookup: CDR1 SGHNT, CDR2 YENEEA. With 1 base clipped from V and 5 bases from J, the junction kept 2 bases outside the gene matches. The CDR3 totals 15 residues. The CDR3 spells CASSLGTSVTGELFF. The CDR3 nucleotides are TGTGCCAGCAGCTTAGGGACTAGCGTAACCGGGGAGCTGTTTTTT.

The chain is built from TRBV5-1 and TRBJ1-4; 8 bases are a match to TRBD1. Germline V gives CDR1 SGHRS, CDR2 YFSETQ. CDR3 length equals 14 residues. With 3 bases clipped from V and 2 bases from J, the junction kept 0 bases outside the gene matches. The CDR3: CASSWTGTNEKLFF. The CDR3 bases are TGCGCCAGCAGCTGGACAGGGACTAATGAAAAACTGTTTTTT.

In DNA, the CDR3 is TGTGCCAGCAGCCAACAGGGGGCGGAGACCCAGTACTTC. Protein product: CASSQQGAETQYF. The gene calls are TRBV11-1 and TRBJ2-5, with 9 nucleotides matching TRBD1. The germline V gene has CDR1 SGHAT and CDR2 FQDESV (reference sequence). The CDR3 consists of 13 residues. Trimming took 5 bases from V and 5 from J; bases not matched to a gene: 3.

The V call is TRBV4-3, the J call TRBJ2-1, with TRBD2 identical over 8 bases. Unmatched junction bases numbered 9, after V lost 3 bases and J lost 8 bases. The CDR3 spans 15 residues. Germline CDR1 is LGHNA and CDR2 is YSLEER. In nucleotides, the CDR3 is TGCGCCAGCAGCCAGATGACTAGCGAGGTAGATGAGCAGTTCTTC. Its protein is CASSQMTSEVDEQFF.

This chain joins TRBV5-5 and TRBJ1-1; D not resolved. Per the germline V gene, CDR1 is SGHKS and CDR2 is YYEKEE (reference sequence). The V end was cut by 0 bases, the J end by 7 bases, with 4 bases between. The CDR3 spans 11 residues. CDR3 nucleotide sequence: TGTGCCAGCAGCTTGGAACTTGAAGCTTTCTTT. It encodes CASSLELEAFF.

The sample holds one count of this clone. This chain joins TRBV6-5 and TRBJ2-7; 10 bases align to TRBD1. The length of the CDR3 is 15 residues. V lost 6 bases to trimming and J lost 3 bases; unmatched junction nucleotides: 8. Germline V gene lookup returns CDR1 MNHEY and CDR2 SVGAGI. The CDR3 DNA reads TGTGCCAGCAGACTGTCGACAGGGGGCAGCTACGAGCAGTACTTC. Translating gives CASRLSTGGSYEQYF.

V is TRBV11-2 and J is TRBJ2-5; 10 bases agree with TRBD2. V trimming: 5 bases; J trimming: 5 bases; junction bases outside the gene matches: 14. Germline assignment: CDR1 SGHAT and CDR2 FQNNGV. This CDR3 comprises 17 residues. The CDR3 spells CASSRRLAGIVWETQYF. DNA for the CDR3: TGTGCCAGCAGCCGCAGACTAGCGGGTATAGTTTGGGAGACCCAGTACTTC.

J is TRBJ2-5 and V is TRBV29-1, with TRBD1 as a possible D gene (5 bases). The CDR3 is made up of 17 amino acids. CDR1 and CDR2 (germline): SQVTM, ANQGSEA. V was clipped by 2 bases and J by 5 bases, with 24 bases between them. Here the CDR3 DNA reads TGCAGCGTTGAATCTGATCTAGGGGCGAGTAGTTTGGAGACCCAGTACTTC. Protein sequence: CSVESDLGASSLETQYF.

This clone was detected only once. The rearrangement links TRBV23-1 to TRBJ2-2; D not certain. TRBV23-1 qualifies as an ORF whose function is uncertain. V lost 10 bases, J lost 0 bases, and 12 bases lay in between. The CDR3 covers 14 residues. The CDR3 nucleotides read TGCGCCACCATGGGCACCCCGAACACCGGGGAGCTGTTTTTT. This gives the protein CATMGTPNTGELFF.

This sequence joins TRBV13 and TRBJ2-5; 9 bases map to TRBD1. The CDR3 is 16 residues long. Germline assignment: CDR1 PRHDT and CDR2 FYEKMQ (reference sequence). With 5 bases clipped from V and 4 bases from J, the junction kept 11 bases outside the gene matches. Here the CDR3 reads CASSRGTGRVAETQYF. The CDR3 DNA follows: TGTGCCAGCAGCCGGGGGACAGGGAGAGTTGCAGAGACCCAGTACTTC.

The rearrangement joins TRBV9 to TRBJ2-1; D remains unclear. Trimming stripped 2 bases from V and 0 bases from J, with 9 bases between. Germline lookup yields CDR1 SGDLS and CDR2 YYNGEE. The CDR3 loop spans 15 amino acids. The CDR3 sequence is CASSVDGFSYNEQFF. The CDR3 DNA reads as TGTGCCAGCAGCGTCGACGGGTTCTCCTACAATGAGCAGTTCTTC.

J is TRBJ2-7 and V is TRBV9; TRBD2 aligns across 10 bases. Germline lookup yields CDR1 SGDLS and CDR2 YYNGEE. V lost 4 bases to trimming and J lost 0 bases; unmatched junction nucleotides: 7. The CDR3 covers 16 residues. The CDR3 nucleotides read TGTGCCAGCAGCTCGACTAGCGGGTCGCCCTCCTACGAGCAGTACTTC. The encoded protein is CASSSTSGSPSYEQYF.

The chain has TRBV29-1 and TRBJ2-3; 7 positions match TRBD1. Germline trimming cut 4 bases from V and 2 bases from J; bases unmatched to any gene: 3. This CDR3 comprises 13 residues. The germline V gene has CDR1 SQVTM and CDR2 ANQGSEA. The CDR3 nucleotides are TGCAGCGTTGCCAGGGGGAACACAGATACGCAGTATTTT. Translation gives CSVARGNTDTQYF.

This chain uses TRBV25-1 with TRBJ1-5; maybe TRBD1 (5 bases). Trimming pared 4 bases from V and 3 bases from J, leaving 13 bases between. The germline V gene has CDR1 MGHDK and CDR2 SYGVNS. This CDR3 is built from 15 residues. The CDR3 DNA reads as TGTGCCAGCAGTGGGGCGGGGGGACCCAATCAGCCCCAGCATTTT. Translating gives CASSGAGGPNQPQHF. Full variable domain (remainder filled in from reference TRBV25-1 and TRBJ1-5): EADIYQTPRYLVIGTGKKITLECSQTMGHDKMYWYQQDPGMELHLIHYSYGVNSTEKGDLSSESTVSRIRTEHFPLTLESARPSHTSQYLCASSGAGGPNQPQHFGDGTRLSIL.

V is TRBV10-1 and J is TRBJ2-7; no clear D gene. With 2 bases removed from V and 4 bases from J, the gap between germline ends came to 9 bases. Germline CDR1 is WNHNN and CDR2 is SYGVQD (reference sequence). This CDR3 spans 13 amino acids. The CDR3 loop reads CASSEVVEYEQYF. CDR3 sequence (DNA): TGCGCCAGCAGTGAGGTGGTCGAGTACGAGCAGTACTTC.

The chain is built from TRBV18 and TRBJ1-2, with D uncertain. CDR3 length: 13 residues. The V end was cut by 2 bases, the J end by 6 bases, with 10 bases between. CDR1 is KGHSH, CDR2 LQKENI, per germline. CDR3 in DNA: TGTGCCAGCTCACCAGTGGGAGTCGATGGCTACACCTTC. Its protein is CASSPVGVDGYTF.

The chain is built from TRBV3-1 (or the pseudogene TRBV3-2) and TRBJ1-3; 9 bases agree with TRBD1. The CDR3 is 15 residues long. Germline trimming cut 1 base from V and 8 bases from J; bases unmatched to any gene: 6. CDR1 and CDR2 (germline): LGHDT, YNNKEL (reference sequence). CDR3 bases: TGTGCCAGCAGCCAAGGGACAGGGGACTCGGACACCATATATTTT. Translated, it gives CASSQGTGDSDTIYF.

The J gene is TRBJ2-7, the V gene TRBV11-2; D possibly corresponds to TRBD2 (6 bases). This CDR3 is 13 amino acids long. V was trimmed by 5 bases and J by 6 bases, leaving 14 bases between them. From germline, CDR1 is SGHAT and CDR2 FQNNGV. CDR3 loop: CASSPGGAGEQYF. The CDR3 DNA reads TGTGCCAGCAGCCCCGGGGGTGCGGGCGAGCAGTACTTC.

This clone was found once. The chain combines TRBV19 with TRBJ2-3, with D perhaps matching TRBD2 (6 bases). The V gene's germline CDR1 is LNHDA and CDR2 SQIVND (reference sequence). This CDR3 contains 16 residues. V dropped 4 bases and J dropped 2 bases, with 16 bases sitting between them. Here the CDR3 reads CASSTGLGLTTDTQYF. In DNA, the CDR3 is TGTGCCAGTAGTACCGGACTGGGACTTACCACAGATACGCAGTATTTT.

This clone was seen just once. This rearrangement joins TRBV10-2 to TRBJ2-1; possible D gene TRBD2, 6 bases. This CDR3 region has 15 residues. V was pared by 6 bases and J by 2 bases, with 14 bases between. Germline V gives CDR1 WSHSY, CDR2 SAAADI. CDR3 nucleotide sequence: TGCGCCAGCAGGCTTGGCGGGACCACCTACAATGAGCAGTTCTTC. It is translated as CASRLGGTTYNEQFF.

The chain recombines TRBV7-2 with TRBJ2-7; D unclear. Germline CDR1 is SGHTA and CDR2 is FQGNSA. V was shortened by 3 bases and J by 2 bases, with 8 bases between the two germline ends. CDR3 length equals 13 residues. This CDR3 is CASSFSAPYEQYF. The CDR3 DNA sequence: TGTGCCAGCAGCTTTTCAGCGCCCTACGAGCAGTACTTC.

The rearrangement uses TRBV6-5 and TRBJ2-7; D might be TRBD1 (7 bases). Trimming stripped 7 bases from V and 1 base from J, with 11 bases between. The length of the CDR3 is 13 residues. Germline V gene sequence: CDR1 MNHEY, CDR2 SVGAGI. The CDR3 here is CASTRDRSYEQYF. The CDR3 bases are TGTGCCAGCACGCGGGACAGATCCTACGAGCAGTACTTC.

The J gene is TRBJ2-1, the V gene TRBV7-2; 7 bases agree with TRBD2. V lost 2 bases to trimming and J lost 9 bases; unmatched junction nucleotides: 10. The CDR3 totals 15 residues. CDR1 is SGHTA and CDR2 is FQGNSA in the germline V gene. In DNA, the CDR3 is TGTGCCAGCAGCTTAACTAGCGTGGGGTGGGGTGAGCAGTTCTTC. Translated, it gives CASSLTSVGWGEQFF.

V gene TRBV4-1 combines with J gene TRBJ1-4, with D maybe TRBD1 (6 bases). The CDR3 is 17 residues long. The germline V and J ends were trimmed by 1 base and 0 bases, with 12 bases remaining between them. In germline, CDR1 is MGHRA, CDR2 YSYEKL. DNA for the CDR3: TGCGCCAGCAGCCAAGGGATGACAGGTTCAACTAATGAAAAACTGTTTTTT. This encodes CASSQGMTGSTNEKLFF.